One and the same sample provided the 14 T cell receptor beta chains below, sequenced in a study of blood T cell repertoires in COVID-19 (dated by TCRdb to the early 2020s). The method was the immunoSEQ multiplex PCR assay. TCRdb mirrors the immuneACCESS table, restricted to in-frame sequences. Some clones are absent from its copies; in checked studies, under half trace to an unresolved V gene, and the reason for the others is unknown. The sample includes approximately 210,000 clones, with around 87% observed a single time. The ten largest clones add up to 7% to 7.5% of the sample. The sequencing sample was made of PBMCs or T cells enriched from blood (not recorded which). The receptors derive from a man aged 25-45 years in a cohort exposed to, infected with or recovered from COVID-19 (not recorded which).

The rearrangement uses TRBV27 and TRBJ2-3, with D hard to call. Trimming removed 5 bases from V and 2 bases from J, with 8 bases in between. The germline V gene encodes CDR1 MNHEY and CDR2 SMNVEV (reference sequence). This CDR3 is 13 amino acids long. The CDR3 protein is CASSHSSTDTQYF. The DNA of the CDR3 is TGTGCCAGCAGTCACTCGTCCACAGATACGCAGTATTTT.

The chain employs TRBV4-1 and TRBJ2-3; 9 bases align to TRBD1. CDR3 length: 16 residues. Germline lookup yields CDR1 MGHRA and CDR2 YSYEKL. V lost 4 bases to trimming and J lost 3 bases; unmatched junction nucleotides: 8. Written as DNA, the CDR3 is TGCGCCAGCAGCCCAGGTTGGACAGGGGCAACAGATACGCAGTATTTT. Translation gives CASSPGWTGATDTQYF.

This clone was observed a few times. V and J are TRBV6-2 or TRBV6-3 and TRBJ2-1; D ambiguous. The CDR3 spans 12 residues. Trimming shortened V by 0 bases and J by 14 bases, and 11 bases separated the two germline ends. CDR1 is MNHEY, CDR2 SVGEGT, per germline. CDR3 region: CASSYSEIAKFF. The CDR3 DNA follows: TGTGCCAGCAGTTACTCGGAGATAGCAAAGTTCTTC.

This clone occurred once. The chain joins TRBV6-4 to TRBJ1-1; D may be TRBD1 (5 bases). V was pared by 5 bases and J by 4 bases, with 11 bases between. This CDR3 is built from 13 residues. CDR1 and CDR2 from the germline V gene are MRHNA and SNTAGT. The CDR3 reads CASSLGGGTEAFF. CDR3 coding DNA: TGTGCCAGCAGTCTTGGGGGGGGCACTGAAGCTTTCTTT.

The rearrangement links TRBV19 to TRBJ1-1; D is possibly TRBD1 (6 bases). V lost 3 bases to trimming and J lost 6 bases, with 14 bases between them. CDR1 and CDR2 from the germline V gene are LNHDA and SQIVND (reference sequence). The CDR3 sequence is 14 residues long. For the CDR3, the DNA is TGTGCCAGTAGTATTTGGGGACACCCACCTGAAGCTTTCTTT. It yields the protein CASSIWGHPPEAFF. The entire variable domain, with the rest obtained from reference TRBV19 and TRBJ1-1, is as follows: DGGITQSPKYLFRKEGQNVTLSCEQNLNHDAMYWYRQDPGQGLRLIYYSQIVNDFQKGDIAEGYSVSREKKESFPLTVTSAQKNPTAFYLCASSIWGHPPEAFFGQGTRLTVV.

The CDR3 sequence is CASQSGQTADTQYF. DNA for the CDR3: TGTGCCAGTCAATCGGGACAGACTGCAGATACGCAGTATTTT. The chain combines TRBV19 with TRBJ2-3; 7 bases agree with TRBD1. The ends lost 8 bases at V and 4 bases at J; junction bases unmatched: 9. This CDR3 has 14 amino acids. Germline lookup yields CDR1 LNHDA and CDR2 SQIVND (reference sequence).

This clone showed up just once. The rearrangement joins TRBV19 to TRBJ1-5; 9 bases align to TRBD1. With V trimmed by 4 bases and J by 9 bases, 10 bases remained unmatched. This CDR3 region has 15 residues. Germline V gene sequence: CDR1 LNHDA, CDR2 SQIVND (reference sequence). The CDR3 reads CASSRARDRALPQHF. The CDR3, as DNA: TGTGCCAGTAGTAGGGCCCGGGACAGGGCTTTGCCCCAGCATTTT.

The V call is TRBV27, the J call TRBJ2-7, with a tentative D call TRBD2 (6 bases). V lost 6 bases and J 4 bases, leaving 28 bases between the germline ends. The CDR3 length is 18 residues. CDR1 and CDR2 from the germline V gene are MNHEY and SMNVEV (reference sequence). The CDR3 DNA reads TGTGCCAGCAGATCGCGGTCTCGCCACCAGGCGGAGGGTTACGAGCAGTACTTC. Protein product: CASRSRSRHQAEGYEQYF.

The chain has TRBV9 and TRBJ1-1, with D possibly matching TRBD1 (6 bases). The germline V and J ends were trimmed by 0 bases and 8 bases, with 14 bases remaining between them. This CDR3 has 14 amino acids. Germline V gene sequence: CDR1 SGDLS, CDR2 YYNGEE. The CDR3 region has the DNA TGTGCCAGCAGCGTAGGGTCCGGGGGGCAAGAAGCTTTCTTT. Protein product: CASSVGSGGQEAFF.

Here the CDR3 DNA reads TGTGCCAGCAGGATTAGGACAGGGGAATACTATGGCTACACCTTC. Translation: CASRIRTGEYYGYTF. V gene TRBV2 combines with J gene TRBJ1-2; TRBD1 matches at 9 bases. The J segment lost 3 bases and the V segment lost 6 bases, leaving 8 bases of the junction unmatched. There are 15 residues in the CDR3. Germline V lookup: CDR1 SNHLY, CDR2 FYNNEI.

The rearrangement links TRBV29-1 to TRBJ1-2; 10 nucleotides match TRBD1. Germline V gene lookup returns CDR1 SQVTM and CDR2 ANQGSEA. This CDR3 has 13 residues. The CDR3 nucleotides are TGCACCGCATTCCGGGACAGGGGAGAGGGCTACACCTTC. This sequence encodes CTAFRDRGEGYTF.

DNA for the CDR3: TGTGCCACCAGTGACTCTGAGACCCAGGGGGCGACCGGGGAGCTGTTTTTT. It encodes CATSDSETQGATGELFF. The chain is built from TRBV24-1 and TRBJ2-2; 8 bases align to TRBD1. Trimming took 4 bases from V and 5 from J; bases not matched to a gene: 11. The CDR3 contains 17 residues. In germline, CDR1 is KGHDR, CDR2 SFDVKD.

V is TRBV27 and J is TRBJ1-1; D might be TRBD1 (6 bases). With 4 bases removed from V and 1 base from J, the gap between germline ends came to 22 bases. Looked up from germline, CDR1 is MNHEY and CDR2 is SMNVEV (reference sequence). CDR3 length: 18 amino acids. The CDR3 region is CASSSSTSYRATNTEAFF. The CDR3 DNA is TGTGCCAGCAGTTCCTCCACCTCCTACAGGGCGACGAACACTGAAGCTTTCTTT.

The chain joins TRBV7-6 to TRBJ1-5, with a weak D call TRBD1 (6 bases). Between the trimmed V and J ends, which lost 1 base and 6 bases, there was a span of 16 bases. Per germline, CDR1 SGHVS and CDR2 FNYEAQ. CDR3 length: 16 residues. In DNA form, the CDR3 reads TGTGCCAGCAGCTTAGGGACAGATGGGGTTGGTCAGCCCCAGCATTTT. It yields the protein CASSLGTDGVGQPQHF.